This entry concerns a single T cell receptor beta chain. Its specificity is unknown. This sample is part of a study of shared clonotypes between healthy human individuals. Study findings and constraints: Investigators expected sequencing depth to affect clonotype sharing among donors. A handful of donors showed sharing of approximately 5% of naive CD4 clonotypes.

Assay: immunoSEQ multiplex PCR; the TCRdb copy retains only in-frame clones and omits some. The table includes 760,000 or so clones, around 96% detected once. The V gene end was trimmed by 6 bases and the J gene end by 3 bases; junction bases not matched to a gene: 11. The V gene's germline CDR1 is SQVTM and CDR2 ANQGSEA. CDR3 length: 14 residues. Naive CD8 populations comprised CD45RO-negative cells positively selected for CCR7, excluding terminally differentiated effector memory CD45RA+ cells. The sequenced material came from naive CD8+ T cells sorted from blood. The receptor was derived from a man aged 25-45 years in good health. The chain recombines TRBV29-1 with TRBJ2-7, with 7 bases matching TRBD2. The CDR3 region has the DNA TGCAGCGTGGAGACTCGCGGGAGTGTCTACGAGCAGTACTTC. Translation gives CSVETRGSVYEQYF.